The T cell receptor (beta chain) under discussion was sequenced for a study of molecular identifiers for immune sequencing clone quantification. The authors gated naive CD8 T cells as CD8+CD4-CCR7+CD45RA+ for sorting. TCRdb reanalysed the PCR reads using MiXCR and keeps one entry per CDR3 protein. The sample carries 400,000 to 600,000 distinct CDR3 sequences, 25% recorded once. The study's findings and limits: Spiked TCR RNA from one Jurkat cell reportedly showed up when mixed among over 900,000 naive cells.

This clonotype was observed many times. Its antigen is not identified. The ends were cut back, 1 base at V and 0 bases at J, with 16 bases in the middle. CDR1 is DFQATT and CDR2 is SNEGSKA in the germline V gene (reference sequence). The CDR3 sequence is 16 residues long. Sequencing used naive CD8+ T cells from blood, with Jurkat cell RNA spiked in. Sample subset: FACS-sorted CD8+CD4-CCR7+CD45RA+ naive T cells. This receptor was taken from a human donor in good health. Some libraries in this study had Jurkat cell RNA spiked in. The chain is built from TRBV20-1 and TRBJ2-7; D not certain. The CDR3 DNA is TGCAGTGCTAGAGCTACCCTAGTACAGAGCTCCTACGAGCAGTACTTC. Its protein is CSARATLVQSSYEQYF.